This T cell receptor (beta chain) originates from a study of blood T cell repertoires in COVID-19. Overall study: Some COVID-19 samples were acute and others convalescent; all came from the United States, Italy and Spain. T cells, B-cell-depleted T cells, or PBMCs provided the cDNA or gDNA that served as material.

In the authors' methods: Estimated nucleated cell counts came from reference gene primer amplification. The protocol was immunoSEQ multiplex PCR, while the TCRdb copy is restricted to in-frame clones and leaves out a portion. V, J and clone size are taken as reported in that table, and D and trimming were inferred from the DNA itself. The sample lists under 30,000 clones, 84% occurring once. Germline lookup yields CDR1 SGHVS and CDR2 FNYEAQ. The CDR3 extends over 16 amino acids. With V trimmed by 5 bases and J by 5 bases, 10 bases remained unmatched. The specimen sequenced was peripheral blood. The chain carries TRBV7-6 and TRBJ2-1, with 9 bases aligning to TRBD2. This sequence originates from a man aged 80 or over with active COVID-19. The CDR3: CASSRTSAGGNNEQFF. CDR3 sequence (DNA): TGTGCCAGCAGCCGTACTTCAGCGGGGGGCAACAATGAGCAGTTCTTC.